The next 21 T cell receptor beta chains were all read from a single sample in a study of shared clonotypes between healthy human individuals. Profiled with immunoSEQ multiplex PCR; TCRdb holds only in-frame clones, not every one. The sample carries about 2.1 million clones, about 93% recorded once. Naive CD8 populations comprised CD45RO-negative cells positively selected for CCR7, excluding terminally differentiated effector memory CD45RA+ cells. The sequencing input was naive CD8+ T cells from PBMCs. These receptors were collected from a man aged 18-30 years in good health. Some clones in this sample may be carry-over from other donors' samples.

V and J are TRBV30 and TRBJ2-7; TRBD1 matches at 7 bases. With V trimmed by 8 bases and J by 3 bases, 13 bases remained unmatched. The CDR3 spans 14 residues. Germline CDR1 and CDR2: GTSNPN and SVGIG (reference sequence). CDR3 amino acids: CAGNPGRGSYEQYF. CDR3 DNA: TGTGCCGGCAATCCCGGCAGGGGGAGCTACGAGCAGTACTTC.

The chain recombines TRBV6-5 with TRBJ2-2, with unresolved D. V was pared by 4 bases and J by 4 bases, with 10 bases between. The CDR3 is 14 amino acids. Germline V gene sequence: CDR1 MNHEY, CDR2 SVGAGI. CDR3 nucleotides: TGTGCCAGCAGTTCTCCCCCCCGCACCGGGGAGCTGTTTTTT. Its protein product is CASSSPPRTGELFF.

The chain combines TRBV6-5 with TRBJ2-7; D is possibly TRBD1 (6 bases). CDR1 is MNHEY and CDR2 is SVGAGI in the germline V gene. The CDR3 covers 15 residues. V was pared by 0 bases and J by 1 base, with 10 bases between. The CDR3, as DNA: TGTGCCAGCAGTTACTCATGGCAGGGGTCCTACGAGCAGTACTTC. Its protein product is CASSYSWQGSYEQYF.

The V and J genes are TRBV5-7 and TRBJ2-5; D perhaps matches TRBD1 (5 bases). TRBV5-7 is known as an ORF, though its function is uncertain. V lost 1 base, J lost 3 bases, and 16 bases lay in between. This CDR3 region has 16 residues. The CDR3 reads CASSLCSGRLKETQYF. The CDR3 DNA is TGTGCCAGCAGCTTGTGTTCAGGGCGACTTAAAGAGACCCAGTACTTC.

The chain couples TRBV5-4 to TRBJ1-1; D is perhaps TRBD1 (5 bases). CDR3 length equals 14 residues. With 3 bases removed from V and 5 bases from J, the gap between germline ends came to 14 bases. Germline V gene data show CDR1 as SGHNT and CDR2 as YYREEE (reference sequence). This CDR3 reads CASSWDPPATEAFF. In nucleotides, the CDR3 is TGTGCCAGCAGCTGGGACCCTCCGGCGACTGAAGCTTTCTTT.

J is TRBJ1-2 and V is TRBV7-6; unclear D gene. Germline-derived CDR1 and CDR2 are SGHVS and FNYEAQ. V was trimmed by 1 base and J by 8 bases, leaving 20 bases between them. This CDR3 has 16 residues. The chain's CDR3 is CASSLEEFDRSSGYTF. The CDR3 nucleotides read TGTGCCAGCAGCTTAGAGGAGTTTGATAGAAGTAGCGGCTACACCTTC. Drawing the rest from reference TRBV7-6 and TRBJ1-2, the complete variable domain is GAGVSQSPRYKVTKRGQDVALRCDPISGHVSLYWYRQALGQGPEFLTYFNYEAQQDKSGLPNDRFSAERPEGSISTLTIQRTEQRDSAMYRCASSLEEFDRSSGYTFGSGTRLTVV.

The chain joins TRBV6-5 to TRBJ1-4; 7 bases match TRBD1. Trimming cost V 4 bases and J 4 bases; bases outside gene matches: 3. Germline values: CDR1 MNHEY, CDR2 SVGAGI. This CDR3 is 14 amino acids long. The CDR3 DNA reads TGTGCCAGCAGTTCGGGACAGATTAATGAAAAACTGTTTTTT. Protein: CASSSGQINEKLFF.

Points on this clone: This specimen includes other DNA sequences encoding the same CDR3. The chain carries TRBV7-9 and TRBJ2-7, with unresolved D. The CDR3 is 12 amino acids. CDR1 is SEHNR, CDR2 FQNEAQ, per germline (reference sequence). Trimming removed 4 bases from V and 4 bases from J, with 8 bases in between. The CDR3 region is CASSSGHYEQYF. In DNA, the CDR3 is TGTGCCAGCAGCTCGGGTCATTACGAGCAGTACTTC.

The DNA of the CDR3 is TGTGCCAGCAGCCTAAGTTGGGGGCAGGGTGAAGAGACCCAGTACTTC. Amino acids: CASSLSWGQGEETQYF. V is TRBV11-2 and J is TRBJ2-5, with TRBD1 as a possible D gene (6 bases). The CDR3 sequence is 16 residues long. Trimming stripped 5 bases from V and 3 bases from J, with 19 bases between. CDR1 is SGHAT and CDR2 is FQNNGV in the germline V gene.

CDR3 coding DNA: TGTGCCAGCAGACCAGAGATTTCTGGAAACACCATATATTTT. This sequence encodes CASRPEISGNTIYF. The V gene is TRBV27, the J gene TRBJ1-3; D gene uncertain. Germline CDR1 reads MNHEY; CDR2 reads SMNVEV (reference sequence). This CDR3 contains 14 residues. The germline V and J ends were trimmed by 6 bases and 1 base, with 10 bases remaining between them.

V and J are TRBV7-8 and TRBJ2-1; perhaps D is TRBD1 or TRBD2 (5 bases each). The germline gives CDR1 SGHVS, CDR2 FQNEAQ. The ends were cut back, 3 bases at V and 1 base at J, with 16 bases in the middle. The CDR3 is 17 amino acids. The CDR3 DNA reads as TGTGCCAGCAGCTTCTTGGCCGTGAGGGGTTCCTACAATGAGCAGTTCTTC. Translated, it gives CASSFLAVRGSYNEQFF.

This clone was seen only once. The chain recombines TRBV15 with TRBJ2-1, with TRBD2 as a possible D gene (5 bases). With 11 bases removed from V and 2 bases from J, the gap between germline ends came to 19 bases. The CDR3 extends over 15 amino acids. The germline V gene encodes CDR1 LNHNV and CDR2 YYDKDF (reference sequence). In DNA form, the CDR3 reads TGTGCCTCCACGGACCACCTAGCTGCCTACAATGAGCAGTTCTTC. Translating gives CASTDHLAAYNEQFF.

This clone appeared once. The CDR3 nucleotides read TGTGCCAGCAGCTTGTTAGACAGTTACTCCTACGAGCAGTACTTC. The encoded protein is CASSLLDSYSYEQYF. The chain uses TRBV5-4 and TRBJ2-7; D perhaps matches TRBD1 (5 bases). CDR1 and CDR2 from the germline V gene are SGHNT and YYREEE (reference sequence). The CDR3 is 15 residues long. The germline V and J ends were trimmed by 1 base and 0 bases, with 11 bases remaining between them.

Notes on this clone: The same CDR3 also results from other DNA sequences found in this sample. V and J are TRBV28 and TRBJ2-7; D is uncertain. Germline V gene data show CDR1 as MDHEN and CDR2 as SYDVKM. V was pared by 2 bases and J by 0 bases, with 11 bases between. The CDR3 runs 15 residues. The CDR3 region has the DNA TGTGCCAGCAGTTTAATTGCGGTGAGCTCCTACGAGCAGTACTTC. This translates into CASSLIAVSSYEQYF.

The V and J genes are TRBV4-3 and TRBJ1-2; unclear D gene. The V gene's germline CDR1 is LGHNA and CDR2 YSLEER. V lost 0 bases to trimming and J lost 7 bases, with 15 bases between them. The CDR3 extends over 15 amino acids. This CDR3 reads CASSQDHEGSGGYTF. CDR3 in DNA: TGCGCCAGCAGCCAAGATCATGAGGGATCGGGTGGCTACACCTTC.

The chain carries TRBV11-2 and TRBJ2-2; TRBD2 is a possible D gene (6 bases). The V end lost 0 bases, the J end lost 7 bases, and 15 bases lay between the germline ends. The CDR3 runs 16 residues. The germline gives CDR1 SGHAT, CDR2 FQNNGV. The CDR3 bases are TGTGCCAGCAGCTTAGAGACTCGGGGGTATGGCGGGGAGCTGTTTTTT. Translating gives CASSLETRGYGGELFF.

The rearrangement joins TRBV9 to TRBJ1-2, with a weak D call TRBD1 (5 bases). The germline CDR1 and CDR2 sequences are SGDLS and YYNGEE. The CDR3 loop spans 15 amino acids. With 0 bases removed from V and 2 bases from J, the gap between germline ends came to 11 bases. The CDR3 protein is CASSVDEGPNYGYTF. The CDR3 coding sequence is TGTGCCAGCAGCGTAGATGAGGGACCCAACTATGGCTACACCTTC.

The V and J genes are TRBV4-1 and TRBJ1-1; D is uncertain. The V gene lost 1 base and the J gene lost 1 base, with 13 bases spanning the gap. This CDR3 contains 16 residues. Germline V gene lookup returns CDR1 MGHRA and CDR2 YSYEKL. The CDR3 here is CASSQVAWIRNTEAFF. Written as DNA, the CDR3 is TGCGCCAGCAGCCAAGTGGCCTGGATTAGGAACACTGAAGCTTTCTTT.

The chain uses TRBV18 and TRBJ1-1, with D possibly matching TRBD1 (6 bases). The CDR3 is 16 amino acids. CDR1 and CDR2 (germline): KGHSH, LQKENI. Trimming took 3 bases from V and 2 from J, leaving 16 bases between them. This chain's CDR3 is CASSPRTVPLNTEAFF. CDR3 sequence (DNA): TGTGCCAGCTCACCCCGGACAGTCCCCTTAAACACTGAAGCTTTCTTT.

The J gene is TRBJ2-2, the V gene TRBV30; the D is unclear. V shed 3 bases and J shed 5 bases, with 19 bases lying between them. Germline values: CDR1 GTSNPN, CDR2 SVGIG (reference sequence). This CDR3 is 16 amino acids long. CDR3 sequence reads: CAWRPTRRIGTGELFF. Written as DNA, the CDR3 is TGTGCCTGGAGGCCAACCCGGCGAATCGGGACCGGGGAGCTGTTTTTT.

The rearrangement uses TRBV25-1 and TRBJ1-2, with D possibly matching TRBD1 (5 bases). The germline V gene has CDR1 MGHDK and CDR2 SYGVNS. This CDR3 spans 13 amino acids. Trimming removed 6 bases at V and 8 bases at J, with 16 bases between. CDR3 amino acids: CASSQGPIGGYTF. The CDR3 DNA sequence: TGTGCCAGCAGCCAGGGCCCGATTGGGGGCTACACCTTC.